The clone carrying this TCR beta chain occurred once. The assay was immunoSEQ multiplex PCR, and TCRdb's table has in-frame clones only and misses some. The table shows some 120,000 clones, with around nine tenths occurring only once. These data belong to a study of T cell responses to AZD1222 COVID-19 vaccine. The V and J ends lost 4 bases and 0 bases, in that order; junction bases with no gene match: 9. The CDR3 totals 18 residues. The V gene's germline CDR1 is SGHTA and CDR2 FQGNSA. The chain has TRBV7-2 and TRBJ2-2; 9 bases map to TRBD2. This clonotype originated in an adult in good health. The material was peripheral blood, obtained on day 0 of AZD1222 vaccination. For the CDR3, the DNA is TGTGCCAGCAGCTCAGCTAAGGCTAGCGGGGCGAACACCGGGGAGCTGTTTTTT. It specifies CASSSAKASGANTGELFF.